A selection of T cell receptor beta chains follows, all from one sample in a study of OX40 agonist ivuxolimab in advanced cancers. Profiling relied on immunoSEQ multiplex PCR, and the TCRdb table lists in-frame clones only, not all of them. In the table there are about 70,000 clones, 80% to 90% of which are singletons. Sequencing was performed on CD4+ or CD8+ T cells sorted from blood, taken in a trial of the OX40 agonist ivuxolimab. The origin of the receptors is an adult with an advanced solid tumor such as melanoma, head and neck, liver or kidney cancer. Both conserved end residues are trimmed from each CDR3.

>TRBV5-1|12|TRBJ2-2
ASSFGDTTGELF
>TRBV28|10|TRBJ1-6
ASRNGRSPLH
>TRBV7-2|11|TRBJ1-5
ASSPSSNQPQH
>TRBV9|12|TRBJ1-1
ASNVRGADSEAF
>TRBV6-5|13|TRBJ1-5
ASIPGAYSNQPQH
>TRBV10-3|11|TRBJ2-2
AISVQGAGELF
>TRBV25-1|13|TRBJ2-5
ASGDRRQYQETQY
>TRBV4-1|13|TRBJ1-2
ASSMGQGIYYGYT
>TRBV11-3|12|TRBJ2-7
ASSTPGGLYEQY
>TRBV9|13|TRBJ1-1
ASSPRGREATEAF
>TRBV6-5|12|TRBJ2-5
ASSYSAGVETQY
>TRBV10-2|13|TRBJ2-3
ASTPLTTRTDTQY
>TRBV18|13|TRBJ1-3
ASSPLPGQRNTIY
>TRBV14|10|TRBJ1-4
ASSQPLRKLF
>TRBV5-1|12|TRBJ1-2
ASSRTGGNYGYT
>TRBV7-8|11|TRBJ1-5
ASSPLGTQPQH
>TRBV7-9|12|TRBJ2-3
ASSSWTSAYTQY
>TRBV5-4|14|TRBJ2-7
ASSLAFSGRPYEQY
>TRBV27|12|TRBJ1-5
ASQLDGRNQPQH
>TRBV7-3|14|TRBJ2-2
ASSSMRGRGTGELF